The source of this T cell receptor (beta chain) is a study of blood T cell repertoires in COVID-19. Background on the study: From T cells, B-cell-depleted T cells, or PBMCs came the material, which was cDNA or gDNA.

In Seattle, patients joined the study during active infection and were tracked longitudinally. Some clones are missing from TCRdb's copy, which holds only in-frame ones; the method was immunoSEQ multiplex PCR. The table has under 450,000 clones, around 88% seen once; the top ten hold over 10%. The receptor was derived from a woman aged 45 to 65 with COVID-19, enrolled during active disease. Sequenced input: peripheral blood.

CDR3 in amino acids: CASSPSRASLEQYF. As DNA, the CDR3 is TGCGCCAGCAGCCCGTCGAGGGCGTCTCTCGAGCAGTACTTC. The chain recombines TRBV5-1 with TRBJ2-7; D is perhaps TRBD2 (5 bases). The germline V and J ends were trimmed by 4 bases and 6 bases, with 17 bases remaining between them. The CDR3 extends over 14 amino acids. The germline V gene has CDR1 SGHRS and CDR2 YFSETQ.